This entry is about one TCR beta chain. Its antigen is not yet known. There are no base qualities to consult, and no much larger clone falls within one base. TCRbeta CDR3 regions were amplified from genomic DNA using the immunoSEQ Assay, a bias-controlled multiplex PCR. In the authors' own workflow: Within the assay, amplification of reference gene primers was used to estimate how many nucleated cells each sample contained. To quantify the absolute abundance of each unique TCRbeta CDR3 rearrangement, sequence reads were collapsed and filtered. For each sample, productive Simpson clonality was calculated as the square root of Simpson's diversity index across productive rearrangements. This immuneACCESS table, as held by TCRdb, lists in-frame sequences with V and J called but not all clones. Of the missing ones, under half trace to an unresolved V gene in checked studies; the others have no known cause. V and J calls plus clone size are reproduced from that table; the DNA served to infer D and trimming. In all, the sample holds about 160,000 clones, and approximately 83% of those were seen once. The biggest ten clones account for around 3.5% of the sample.

The sample belongs to a study of blood T cell repertoires in COVID-19 (dated by TCRdb to the early 2020s). At the level of the whole study: Samples covering the acute and convalescent phases of COVID-19 were provided by collaborators in the United States, Italy and Spain. Nearly every sample came with metadata listing a de-identified subject ID, COVID-19 status, age in years and sex. The material from the prospective study consisted of cDNA or gDNA derived from T cells, B-cell-depleted T cells, or PBMCs. Samples were obtained from the ongoing ImmuneRACE study (first 160 participants) and from 950 to 1,500 subjects provided by 6 global collaborators. Where available, HLA class I and class II types were obtained from metadata supplied by the sample provider rather than from assay-based typing. The repertoires were released in a freely available public database meant as a resource for research on the immune response to SARS-CoV-2. The dataset comprised deeply sampled blood TCRbeta repertoires from subjects exposed to, actively infected with, or recovered from COVID-19. Results and caveats for the whole study, not just this receptor: The quantity of clinical and demographic metadata differed by source and by participant and was supplied without curation.

CDR1 and CDR2 (KGHDR, SFDVKD) derive from the germline V gene. V loses 10 bases at its end and J loses 7 bases; junction bases beyond the gene matches: 4. The CDR3 runs 12 residues from the cysteine to the phenylalanine. The entry retains the CDR3 DNA only, 36 bases that are in frame from base 1. Each collaborating institution followed its own protocols to collect whole blood in K2EDTA tubes. For TCRbeta analysis, collaborators shipped samples as frozen whole blood, isolated PBMCs, or DNA extracted from either of those sample types. This TCR derives from a man between 65 and 80 years old with acute or convalescent COVID-19. The sample taken for sequencing was peripheral blood. In this chain, TRBV24-1 is recombined with TRBJ2-1; 9 central nucleotides agree with TRBD1. The DNA sequence is as follows: TGTGCCACGAGGGACAGGGCGAATGAGCAGTTCTTC. The encoded protein is CATRDRANEQFF.